What follows are 3 T cell receptor beta chains derived from one specimen sequenced in a study of molecular identifiers for immune sequencing clone quantification. TCRdb reprocessed the PCR reads with MiXCR, giving one entry per CDR3 protein. This sample carries just under 650,000 distinct CDR3 sequences, about 20% of them seen once, and the ten largest clones take 0.85%. The sequenced sample consisted of naive CD8+ T cells from blood, with Jurkat cell RNA spiked in. This sample's subset: FACS-sorted CD8+CD4-CCR7+CD45RA+ naive T cells. Source of these receptors: a human donor in good health. Some libraries in this study had Jurkat cell RNA spiked in.

This clonotype was picked up many times. V is TRBV7-9 and J is TRBJ1-1, with D unclear. V shed 4 bases and J shed 1 base, with 1 base lying between them. The CDR3 has 11 amino acids. The germline V gene encodes CDR1 SEHNR and CDR2 FQNEAQ (reference sequence). CDR3 sequence (DNA): TGTGCCAGCAGCTCGAACACTGAAGCTTTCTTT. It yields the protein CASSSNTEAFF. Drawing the rest from reference TRBV7-9 and TRBJ1-1, the complete variable domain is DTGVSQNPRHKITKRGQNVTFRCDPISEHNRLYWYRQTLGQGPEFLTYFQNEAQLEKSRLLSDRFSAERPKGSFSTLEIQRTEQGDSAMYLCASSSNTEAFFGQGTRLTVV.

For this clonotype: This may stem from a read error, because a much larger clone lies one nucleotide away. This chain links TRBV20-1 with TRBJ2-7; D ambiguous. The germline V gene encodes CDR1 DFQATT and CDR2 SNEGSKA (reference sequence). The CDR3 has 14 residues. The CDR3 spells CSARVKGLGYEQCF. The CDR3 DNA reads as TGCAGTGCTAGAGTGAAAGGGTTGGGTTACGAGCAGTGCTTC.

About this clonotype: Given a much more abundant clone one base away, this may be a read error. V usage is TRBV4-3 and J usage is TRBJ2-2; D perhaps matches TRBD2 (5 bases). CDR3 length: 14 residues. The germline V gene encodes CDR1 LGHNA and CDR2 YSLEER. CDR3 loop: CASSQDGKTGELLF. The DNA for the CDR3 is TGCGCCAGCAGCCAAGATGGTAAAACCGGGGAGCTGCTTTTT.